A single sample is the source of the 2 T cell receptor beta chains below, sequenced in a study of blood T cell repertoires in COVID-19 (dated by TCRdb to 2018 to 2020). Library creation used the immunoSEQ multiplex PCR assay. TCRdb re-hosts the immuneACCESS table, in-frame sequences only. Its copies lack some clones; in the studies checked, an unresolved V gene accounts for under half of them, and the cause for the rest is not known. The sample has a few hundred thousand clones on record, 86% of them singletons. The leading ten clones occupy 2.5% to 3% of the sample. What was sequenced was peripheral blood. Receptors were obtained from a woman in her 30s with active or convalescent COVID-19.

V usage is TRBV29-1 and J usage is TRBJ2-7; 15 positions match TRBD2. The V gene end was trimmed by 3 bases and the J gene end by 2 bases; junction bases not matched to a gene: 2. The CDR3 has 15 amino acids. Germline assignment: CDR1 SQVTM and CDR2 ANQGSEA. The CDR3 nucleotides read TGCAGCGTTGAGGGACTAGCGGGGGGTGCCTACGAGCAGTACTTC. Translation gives CSVEGLAGGAYEQYF.

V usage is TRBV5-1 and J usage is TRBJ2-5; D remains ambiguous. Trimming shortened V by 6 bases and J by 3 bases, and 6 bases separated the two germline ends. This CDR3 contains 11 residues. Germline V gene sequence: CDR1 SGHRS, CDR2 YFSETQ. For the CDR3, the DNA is TGCGCCAGCACCGCGGAAGAGACCCAGTACTTC. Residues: CASTAEETQYF. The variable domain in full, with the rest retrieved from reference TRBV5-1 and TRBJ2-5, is KAGVTQTPRYLIKTRGQQVTLSCSPISGHRSVSWYQQTPGQGLQFLFEYFSETQRNKGNFPGRFSGRQFSNSRSEMNVSTLELGDSALYLCASTAEETQYFGPGTRLLVL.